Below, 13 T cell receptor beta chains from the same sample are listed, as sequenced in a study of radiation and T cells in renal cell carcinoma. Time point here: blood 4 weeks post-SBRT, at nephrectomy. Treatment reported: 15 Gy SBRT to primary tumor, nephrectomy 4 weeks later. Sequencing was performed with immunoSEQ multiplex PCR; in TCRdb, only in-frame clones are kept and a portion is missing. Of 40,000 to 45,000 clones listed, roughly four fifths are singletons. Source: blood, taken from a patient whose treatment included radiotherapy and nephrectomy. The receptors derive from a woman aged 65 to 85 with renal cell carcinoma.

This clone was counted between two and nine times. The rearrangement links TRBV7-6 to TRBJ2-2; 12 nucleotides line up with TRBD2. The ends lost 5 bases at V and 7 bases at J; junction bases unmatched: 8. The CDR3 totals 16 residues. In germline, CDR1 is SGHVS, CDR2 FNYEAQ. CDR3 protein: CASSPRTSGEGGELFF. The CDR3 nucleotides are TGTGCCAGCAGCCCGCGGACTAGCGGGGAGGGCGGGGAGCTGTTTTTT. Variable domain in full (rest from reference TRBV7-6 and TRBJ2-2): GAGVSQSPRYKVTKRGQDVALRCDPISGHVSLYWYRQALGQGPEFLTYFNYEAQQDKSGLPNDRFSAERPEGSISTLTIQRTEQRDSAMYRCASSPRTSGEGGELFFGEGSRLTVL.

Details on this clone: This is likely a read error, given that the CDR3 carries no conserved phenylalanine or tryptophan at its end. The limits of the CDR3 on the DNA are not certain, so only TCRdb's listed CDR3 is given. The V and J genes are TRBV19 and TRBJ1-1. Germline assignment: CDR1 LNHDA and CDR2 SQIVND (reference sequence). The CDR3 is 8 amino acids long, termini counted. The CDR3 reads CASPDGVG.

This sequence joins TRBV10-1 and TRBJ1-1; D ambiguous. The CDR3 has 13 amino acids. Trimming removed 2 bases at V and 1 base at J, with 5 bases between. CDR1 is WNHNN and CDR2 is SYGVQD in the germline V gene (reference sequence). CDR3 residues: CASSERGNTEAFF. The CDR3 DNA is TGCGCCAGCAGTGAGAGAGGGAACACTGAAGCTTTCTTT.

This sequence joins TRBV10-3 and TRBJ2-1, with TRBD2 matching over 9 bases. The CDR3 sequence is 15 residues long. Losses at the gene ends were 3 bases for V and 7 bases for J; bases not matched to a gene: 7. Germline values: CDR1 ENHRY, CDR2 SYGVKD. The chain's CDR3 is CAISEAGGGENEQFF. CDR3 coding DNA: TGTGCCATCAGTGAAGCGGGAGGCGGTGAGAATGAGCAGTTCTTC.

This clone was observed a few times. The V and J genes are TRBV27 and TRBJ2-7; 8 positions match TRBD1. The CDR3 totals 15 residues. J gave up 4 bases and V 6 bases, and 11 bases lay outside the gene matches. Germline lookup yields CDR1 MNHEY and CDR2 SMNVEV (reference sequence). CDR3 coding DNA: TGTGCCAGCAGACTAACGACAGGGGCCTCGTACGAGCAGTACTTC. Translation: CASRLTTGASYEQYF.

This sequence joins TRBV27 and TRBJ2-1; 11 nucleotides line up with TRBD2. The CDR3 has 14 residues. From germline, CDR1 is MNHEY and CDR2 SMNVEV (reference sequence). With 5 bases clipped from V and 6 bases from J, the junction kept 3 bases outside the gene matches. CDR3 protein: CASSISGRANEQFF. CDR3 DNA: TGTGCCAGCAGTATTAGCGGGAGGGCCAATGAGCAGTTCTTC.

The chain couples TRBV7-2 to TRBJ1-4, with D hard to call. Trimming took 5 bases from V and 4 from J, leaving 8 bases between them. The CDR3 extends over 13 amino acids. The V gene's germline CDR1 is SGHTA and CDR2 FQGNSA. This CDR3 is CASSTTHNEKLFF. The CDR3 DNA follows: TGTGCCAGCAGCACGACCCATAATGAAAAACTGTTTTTT.

The chain couples TRBV27 to TRBJ2-7; unclear D gene. CDR3 length: 13 residues. Germline lookup yields CDR1 MNHEY and CDR2 SMNVEV (reference sequence). Trimming took off 4 bases at V and 0 bases at J, with 7 bases between the two ends. Here the CDR3 reads CASSYGPSYEQYF. CDR3 coding DNA: TGTGCCAGCAGTTACGGGCCCTCCTACGAGCAGTACTTC.

This sequence joins TRBV10-3 and TRBJ2-1, with 10 bases lining up with TRBD2. The CDR3 contains 18 residues. Unmatched junction bases numbered 9, after V lost 0 bases and J lost 4 bases. The V gene's germline CDR1 is ENHRY and CDR2 SYGVKD. CDR3 loop: CAISESLAGASGYNEQFF. For the CDR3, the DNA is TGTGCCATCAGTGAGTCTCTAGCGGGAGCCTCCGGGTACAATGAGCAGTTCTTC.

This clone has just a few counts. This chain joins TRBV2 and TRBJ2-3, with 8 bases fitting TRBD2. The length of the CDR3 is 13 residues. The junction had 5 bases not matched to a gene; V was cut back by 10 bases and J by 2 bases. Looked up from germline, CDR1 is SNHLY and CDR2 is FYNNEI. CDR3 sequence reads: CATGGTFTDTQYF. CDR3 bases: TGTGCCACGGGGGGGACTTTCACAGATACGCAGTATTTT.

V is TRBV5-1 and J is TRBJ2-7; 8 bases are a match to TRBD2. Germline CDR1 SGHRS, CDR2 YFSETQ. The J segment lost 6 bases and the V segment lost 2 bases, leaving 10 bases of the junction unmatched. The CDR3 extends over 15 amino acids. The CDR3 DNA follows: TGCGCCAGCAGCTTCAGCGGGAGCAAATCGGGCGAGCAGTACTTC. It is translated as CASSFSGSKSGEQYF.

The rearrangement uses TRBV27 and TRBJ2-1; D might be TRBD1 or TRBD2, each matching 5 bases. CDR1 is MNHEY and CDR2 is SMNVEV in the germline V gene (reference sequence). The CDR3 sequence is 15 residues long. Trimming pared 9 bases from V and 3 bases from J, leaving 18 bases between. In DNA form, the CDR3 reads TGTGCCAGTGCGATAGGGACCCCTGTCTACAATGAGCAGTTCTTC. Amino acid sequence: CASAIGTPVYNEQFF.

This rearrangement joins TRBV27 to TRBJ1-5; TRBD1 aligns across 10 bases. J was trimmed by 4 bases and V by 3 bases; bases with no gene match: 6. Germline V gives CDR1 MNHEY, CDR2 SMNVEV (reference sequence). This CDR3 comprises 16 residues. For the CDR3, the DNA is TGTGCCAGCAGTTTCGGGGGACAGGGGAGAAATCAGCCCCAGCATTTT. Translation: CASSFGGQGRNQPQHF.